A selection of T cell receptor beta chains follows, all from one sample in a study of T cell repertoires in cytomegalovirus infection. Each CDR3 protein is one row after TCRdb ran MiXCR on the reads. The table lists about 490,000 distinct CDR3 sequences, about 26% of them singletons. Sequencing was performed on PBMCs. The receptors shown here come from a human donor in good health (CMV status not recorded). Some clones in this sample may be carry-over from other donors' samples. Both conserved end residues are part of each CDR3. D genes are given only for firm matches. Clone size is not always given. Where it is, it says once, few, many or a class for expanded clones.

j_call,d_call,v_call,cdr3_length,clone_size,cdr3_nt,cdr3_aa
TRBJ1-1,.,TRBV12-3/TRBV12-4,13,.,TGTGCCAGCACTGCCGGGCTCGAGGCCGAAGCTTTCTTT,CASTAGLEAEAFF
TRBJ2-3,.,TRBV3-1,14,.,TGTGCCAGCAGCCAAGTCAGGGGACGAGATACGCAGTATTTT,CASSQVRGRDTQYF
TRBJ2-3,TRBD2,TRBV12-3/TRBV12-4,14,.,TGTGCCAGCGCCCCGGCGGGAGTGGTAGATACGCAGTATTTT,CASAPAGVVDTQYF
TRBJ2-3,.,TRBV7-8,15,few,TGTGCCAGCAGCTTTTTCGAGCGTAGTGCAGATACGCAGTATTTT,CASSFFERSADTQYF
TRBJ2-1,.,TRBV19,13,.,TGTGCCAGTATTAGTGGCCCCCCCAATGAGCAGTTCTTC,CASISGPPNEQFF
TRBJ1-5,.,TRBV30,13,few,TGTGCCTGGGGGGCTGGGAGCAATCAGCCCCAGCATTTT,CAWGAGSNQPQHF
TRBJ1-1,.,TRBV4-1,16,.,TGCGCCAGCAGCCAAGGGGTCGCCCTATTAAACACTGAAGCTTTCTTT,CASSQGVALLNTEAFF
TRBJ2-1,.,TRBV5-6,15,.,TGTGCCAGCAGCTCCCGGAGGTTGGGGGACAATGAGCAGTTCTTC,CASSSRRLGDNEQFF
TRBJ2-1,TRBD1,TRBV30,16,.,TGTGCCTGGAGTGTATTGTGGCAGGGGGCTTACAATGAGCAGTTCTTC,CAWSVLWQGAYNEQFF
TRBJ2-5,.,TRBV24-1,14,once,TGTGCCACCAGTGATTCGGGATCCCAAGAGACCCAGTACTTC,CATSDSGSQETQYF
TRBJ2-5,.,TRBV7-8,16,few,TGTGCCAGCAGCTCCGGTCTTGGGACACCTCAAGAGACCCAGTACTTC,CASSSGLGTPQETQYF
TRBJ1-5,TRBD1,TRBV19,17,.,TGTGCCAGTACCCCCGGGACAGGGCTGAATAGCAATCAGCCCCAGCATTTT,CASTPGTGLNSNQPQHF
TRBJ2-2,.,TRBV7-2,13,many,TGTGCCAGCAGCTTACGTAGAACCGGGGAGCTGTTTTTT,CASSLRRTGELFF
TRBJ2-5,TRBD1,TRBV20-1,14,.,TGCAGTGCTAGAGAAGGGGGGACAGGGATTACCCAGTACTTC,CSAREGGTGITQYF
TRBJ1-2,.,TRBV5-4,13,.,TGTGCCAGCAGCGTACAGACTAACTATGGCTACACCTTC,CASSVQTNYGYTF
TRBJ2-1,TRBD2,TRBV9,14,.,TGTGCCAGCAGCCAGCGCAGCGGGGGGGGGGAGCAGTTCTTC,CASSQRSGGGEQFF
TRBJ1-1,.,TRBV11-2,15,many,TGTGCCAGCAGCCCCTCCTTTACGGCGAACACTGAAGCTTTCTTT,CASSPSFTANTEAFF
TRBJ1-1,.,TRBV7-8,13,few,TGTGCCAGCAGCTATACCGGGACCCTTGAAGCTTTCTTT,CASSYTGTLEAFF
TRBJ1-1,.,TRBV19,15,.,TGTGCCAGTGGAAACGATGGGACGGTGAACACTGAAGCTTTCTTT,CASGNDGTVNTEAFF
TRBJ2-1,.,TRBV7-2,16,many,TGTGCCAGCAGCTTAGAAACGGGTAGCTCCTACAATGAGCAGTTCTTC,CASSLETGSSYNEQFF
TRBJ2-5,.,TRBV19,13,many,TGTGCCAGTAGGGACAGCCTCCAAGAGACCCAGTACTTC,CASRDSLQETQYF
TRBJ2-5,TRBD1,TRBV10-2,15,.,TGCGCCAGCAGTGTGGACAGGGATTACCAAGAGACCCAGTACTTC,CASSVDRDYQETQYF
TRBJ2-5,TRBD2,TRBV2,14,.,TGTGCCAGCAGTCCGACTAGCAGTCAAGAGACCCAGTACTTC,CASSPTSSQETQYF
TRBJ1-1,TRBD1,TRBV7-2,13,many,TGTGCCAGCACCGGGCGGACAGGGTCTGAAGCTTTCTTT,CASTGRTGSEAFF
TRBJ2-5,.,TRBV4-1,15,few,TGCGCCAGCAGCCTGAGGTGGCAGCCTGAGGAGACCCAGTACTTC,CASSLRWQPEETQYF
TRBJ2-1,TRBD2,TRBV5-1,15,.,TGCGCCAGCAGCGTTTCTAGCGGGAGCTACAATGAGCAGTTCTTC,CASSVSSGSYNEQFF
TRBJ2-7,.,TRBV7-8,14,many,TGTGCCAGCAGCTCACGGAACGGGGCCTACGAGCAGTACTTC,CASSSRNGAYEQYF
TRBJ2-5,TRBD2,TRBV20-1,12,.,TGCAGTGCTCGGGAGGGACAAGAGACCCAGTACTTC,CSAREGQETQYF
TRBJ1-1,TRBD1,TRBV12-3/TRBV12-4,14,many,TGTGCCAGCAGATACCCAGGGACAGGGGCTGAAGCTTTCTTT,CASRYPGTGAEAFF
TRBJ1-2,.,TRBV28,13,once,TGTGCCAGCAGTCCCCTACCCACCTATGGCTACACCTTC,CASSPLPTYGYTF
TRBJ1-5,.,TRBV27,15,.,TGTGCCAGTATGCCCGGGGGCTTGGGCAATCAGCCCCAGCATTTT,CASMPGGLGNQPQHF
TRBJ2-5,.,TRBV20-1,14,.,TGCAGTGCTATACTCTCAGGAAGGCAGGGGACCCAGTACTTC,CSAILSGRQGTQYF
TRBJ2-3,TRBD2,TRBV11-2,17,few,TGTGCCAGCAGCTTAGGAGGAGGCGGGAGTAACTTCGCCACGCAGTATTTT,CASSLGGGGSNFATQYF
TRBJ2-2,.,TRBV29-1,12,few,TGCAGTGGGGGATCGAACACCGGGGAGCTGTTTTTT,CSGGSNTGELFF
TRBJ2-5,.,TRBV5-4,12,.,TGTGCCAGCGGCGGGACCCAAGAGACCCAGTACTTC,CASGGTQETQYF
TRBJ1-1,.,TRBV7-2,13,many,TGTGCCAGCAGCTTCGGGACGTCCACTGAAGCTTTCTTT,CASSFGTSTEAFF
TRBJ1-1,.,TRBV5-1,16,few,TGCGCCAGCAGCTTCTTAGCGGGGGGTTCAAACACTGAAGCTTTCTTT,CASSFLAGGSNTEAFF
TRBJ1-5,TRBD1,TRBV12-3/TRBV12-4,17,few,TGTGCCAGCAGTTTGATGGTTGGGCGGACAGGTGACCAGCCCCAGCATTTT,CASSLMVGRTGDQPQHF
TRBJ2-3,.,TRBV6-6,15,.,TGTGCCAGCGCCCCCCCGCGGGACCGCACAGATACGCAGTATTTT,CASAPPRDRTDTQYF
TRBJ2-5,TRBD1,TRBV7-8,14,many,TGTGCCAGCAGCGGGCGACAGGGGAGTCAGACCCAGTACTTC,CASSGRQGSQTQYF
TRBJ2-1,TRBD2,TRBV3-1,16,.,TGTGCCAGCAGCCAAGAGGGACTAGCGGGATACAATGAGCAGTTCTTC,CASSQEGLAGYNEQFF
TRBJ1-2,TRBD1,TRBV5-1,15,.,TGCGCCAGCAGCGGGAGGACAGGGGGCGACTATGGCTACACCTTC,CASSGRTGGDYGYTF
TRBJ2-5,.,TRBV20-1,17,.,TGCAGTGCTAGGGCAGGGCGGCGGGGAGTCACAAGGGAGACCCAGTACTTC,CSARAGRRGVTRETQYF
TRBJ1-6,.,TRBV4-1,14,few,TGCGCCAGCAGCCAAGATCCAGGTGAATCACCCCTCCACTTT,CASSQDPGESPLHF
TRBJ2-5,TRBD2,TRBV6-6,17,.,TGTGCCAGCAGTTACTCGGTGACTAGCGGGACCCAAGAGACCCAGTACTTC,CASSYSVTSGTQETQYF
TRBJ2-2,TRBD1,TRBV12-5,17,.,TGTGCTAGTGGCTCACAGGGGCACGATTCAAACACCGGGGAGCTGTTTTTT,CASGSQGHDSNTGELFF
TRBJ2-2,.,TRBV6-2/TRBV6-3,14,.,TGTGCCAGCAGACGGACAGCGGGCACCGGGGAGCTGTTTTTT,CASRRTAGTGELFF
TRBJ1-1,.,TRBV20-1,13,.,TGCAGTGCTAGAGACTATAGGGTCTTTAAAGCTTTCTTT,CSARDYRVFKAFF
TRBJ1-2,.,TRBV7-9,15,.,TGTGCCAGCAGCTTCCCGGGAGGGGAGACCTATGGCTACACCTTC,CASSFPGGETYGYTF
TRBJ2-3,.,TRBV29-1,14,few,TGCAGCGTTGATCAACAGAGTAGCACAGATACGCAGTATTTT,CSVDQQSSTDTQYF
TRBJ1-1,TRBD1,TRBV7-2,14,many,TGTGCCAGCAGCTTAGGACAGGGGGCTACTGAAGCTTTCTTT,CASSLGQGATEAFF
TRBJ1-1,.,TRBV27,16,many,TGTGCCAGCAGTTCACTCGACATGCCATGGGACACTGAAGCTTTCTTT,CASSSLDMPWDTEAFF
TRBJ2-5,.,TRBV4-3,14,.,TGCGCCAGCAGTCAATCCCCAGGGAAGGAGACCCAGTACTTC,CASSQSPGKETQYF
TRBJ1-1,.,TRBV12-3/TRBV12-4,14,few,TGTGCCAGCAGTTTAGAGATCGAACGCACTGAAGCTTTCTTT,CASSLEIERTEAFF
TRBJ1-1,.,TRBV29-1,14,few,TGCAGCGTTGACGCGGGGGGCATGAACACTGAAGCTTTCTTT,CSVDAGGMNTEAFF